This TCR beta chain is from a study of T cells in Graves' hyperthyroidism and ophthalmopathy. On the study more broadly: It was at initial diagnosis, before any treatment, that peripheral blood was collected.

Study-wide results and caveats: The model made its ophthalmopathy prediction, and onset followed a median around 6.5 months later.

Amplification of TCR beta CDR3 regions used RNA as the template. HTBI primers drove first-round RT-PCR of the TCR CDR3. TCRdb itself ran the multiplex PCR reads through MiXCR, one entry per CDR3 protein. The sample yields a few hundred thousand distinct CDR3 sequences, approximately 15% seen once. As to this clonotype: Its antigen is undetermined.

Ophthalmopathy cases scored 3 or more on the Clinical Activity Score and 4 or more on NOSPECS grade, with duration below 3 months. The receptor was derived from a woman aged 40 to 50 with Graves' ophthalmopathy. Material: blood.

This CDR3 reads CSARDLVGANYGYTF. The CDR3 DNA reads TGCAGTGCTAGAGACCTCGTCGGGGCTAACTATGGCTACACCTTC. V gene TRBV20-1 combines with J gene TRBJ1-2; D uncertain. This CDR3 contains 15 residues. Germline values: CDR1 DFQATT, CDR2 SNEGSKA (reference sequence). V was trimmed by 0 bases and J by 0 bases, leaving 11 bases between them.